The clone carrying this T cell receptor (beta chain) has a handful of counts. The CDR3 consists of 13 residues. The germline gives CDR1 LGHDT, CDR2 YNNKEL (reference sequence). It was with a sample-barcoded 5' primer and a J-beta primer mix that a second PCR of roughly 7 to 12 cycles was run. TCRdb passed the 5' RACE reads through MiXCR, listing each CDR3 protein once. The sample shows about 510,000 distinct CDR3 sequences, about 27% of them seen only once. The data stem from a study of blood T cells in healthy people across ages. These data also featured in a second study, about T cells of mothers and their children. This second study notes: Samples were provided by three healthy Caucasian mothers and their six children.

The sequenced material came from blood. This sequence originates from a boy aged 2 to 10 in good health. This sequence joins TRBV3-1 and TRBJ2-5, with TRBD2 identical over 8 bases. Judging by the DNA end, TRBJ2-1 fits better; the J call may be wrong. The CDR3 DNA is TGTGCCAGCGAAGGACTAGCTTCCGATGAGCAGTTCTTC. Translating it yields CASEGLASDEQFF.